The clone carrying this TCR beta chain was picked up many times. The antigen is not known. The data were taken from a study of molecular identifiers for immune sequencing clone quantification. About the study: RNA from around 20,000 or 100,000 naive CD8 cells was split five ways in replicates, with four sequenced. The study's findings and limits: Beyond 20 RNA copies, clones held over 98% of effector molecules, compared with under 1% in naive cells.

Sorting was used to obtain naive CD8 T cells (CD8+CD4-CCR7+CD45RA+). Library preparation followed earlier protocols using designated TCR primers. Each CDR3 protein gets one entry after TCRdb re-called the PCR reads with MiXCR. The sample lists some 650,000 distinct CDR3 sequences, nearly 20% occurring once. Trimming removed 2 bases at V and 4 bases at J, with 14 bases between. Per the germline V gene, CDR1 is LGHNA and CDR2 is YSLEER. The CDR3 has 15 residues. The rearrangement uses TRBV4-3 and TRBJ1-1; D call uncertain. The sequenced material came from naive CD8+ T cells from blood, with Jurkat cell RNA spiked in. Subset of the sample: FACS-sorted CD8+CD4-CCR7+CD45RA+ naive T cells. This TCR was sampled from a human donor in good health. Some libraries in this study had Jurkat cell RNA spiked in. CDR3 region: CASSQSYASSTEAFF. CDR3 coding DNA: TGCGCCAGCAGCCAATCTTATGCGTCCTCCACTGAAGCTTTCTTT.